This TCR beta chain was recovered during a study of post-analysis software for immune sequencing data. Study in general: Relapsing-remitting, secondary progressive and progressive-relapsing multiple sclerosis were all included among the disease courses.

Regarding the study as a whole: People with multiple sclerosis had a significantly lower normalized Chao1 diversity than controls did. The five TRBV segments detected at higher frequency in patients than in controls included TRBV5-6, TRBV5-1 and TRBV20-1. Same-batch preparations were strongly co-clustered by F measure.

The CDR3 runs to 14 residues. V gave up 5 bases and J gave up 3 bases; unmatched junction bases: 5. Per germline, CDR1 MDHEN and CDR2 SYDVKM. The table lists this clonotype with many counts. Its antigen is unknown. The TCR beta cDNA libraries contained unique molecular identifiers. Between roughly 1 and 11 million T cells gave rise to roughly 0.5 million cDNA molecules. Using its own MiXCR run on the PCR reads, TCRdb lists one record per CDR3 protein. The sample has fewer than 850,000 distinct CDR3 sequences, about 27% seen once; the top ten hold around 0.56%. This sequence was found in a girl aged 10-17 years with multiple sclerosis. V gene TRBV28 combines with J gene TRBJ2-3; the match to TRBD1 covers 7 bases. Sequenced: blood. CDR3 region: CASSEQGKTDTQYF. For the CDR3, the DNA is TGTGCCAGCAGTGAACAGGGGAAGACAGATACGCAGTATTTT.